Below, one TCR beta chain is given with its context. This sample was included in a study of OX40 agonist ivuxolimab in advanced cancers. Across the whole study: The treatment was a fully human IgG2 OX40 agonist, ivuxolimab.

TCRdb keeps only in-frame clones here, not all; method: immunoSEQ multiplex PCR. The sample lists around 64,000 clones; around 88% were seen once. Germline values: CDR1 SGHDN, CDR2 FVKESK. The V segment lost 1 base and the J segment 8 bases; nucleotides outside the gene matches: 8. This CDR3 has 16 residues. V and J are TRBV14 and TRBJ2-1; 10 bases are a match to TRBD2. This sample comprised CD4+ or CD8+ T cells sorted from blood, obtained in a trial of the OX40 agonist ivuxolimab. The TCR was taken from an adult with an advanced solid tumor such as melanoma, head and neck, liver or kidney cancer. CDR3 nucleotides: TGTGCCAGCAGCCAAGGATCTAGCGGGAGCCCGTATGAGCAGTTCTTC. Residues: CASSQGSSGSPYEQFF.